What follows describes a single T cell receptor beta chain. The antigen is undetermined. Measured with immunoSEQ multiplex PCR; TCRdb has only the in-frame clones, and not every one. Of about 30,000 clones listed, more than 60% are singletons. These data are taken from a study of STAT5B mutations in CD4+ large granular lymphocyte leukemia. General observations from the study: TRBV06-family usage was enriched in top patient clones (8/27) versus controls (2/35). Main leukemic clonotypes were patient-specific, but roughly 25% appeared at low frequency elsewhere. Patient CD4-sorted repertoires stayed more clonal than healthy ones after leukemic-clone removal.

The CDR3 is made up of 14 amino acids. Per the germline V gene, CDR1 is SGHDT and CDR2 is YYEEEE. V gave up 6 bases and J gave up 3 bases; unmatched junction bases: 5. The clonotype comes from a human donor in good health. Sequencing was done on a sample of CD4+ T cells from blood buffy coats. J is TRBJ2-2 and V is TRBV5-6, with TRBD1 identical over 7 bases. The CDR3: CASTPTGYTGELFF. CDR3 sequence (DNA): TGTGCCAGCACCCCGACAGGGTACACCGGGGAGCTGTTTTTT.